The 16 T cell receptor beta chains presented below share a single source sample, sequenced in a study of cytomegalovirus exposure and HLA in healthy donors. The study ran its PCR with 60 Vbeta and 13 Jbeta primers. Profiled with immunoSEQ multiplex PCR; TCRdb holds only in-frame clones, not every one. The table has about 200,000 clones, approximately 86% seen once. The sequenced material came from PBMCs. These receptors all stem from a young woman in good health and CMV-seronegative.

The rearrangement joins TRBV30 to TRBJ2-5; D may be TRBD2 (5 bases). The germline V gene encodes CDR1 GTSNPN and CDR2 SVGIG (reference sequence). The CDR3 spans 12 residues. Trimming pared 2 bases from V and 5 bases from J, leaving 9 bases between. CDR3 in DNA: TGTGCCTGGAGTTCGGGGTTTGAGACCCAGTACTTC. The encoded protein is CAWSSGFETQYF.

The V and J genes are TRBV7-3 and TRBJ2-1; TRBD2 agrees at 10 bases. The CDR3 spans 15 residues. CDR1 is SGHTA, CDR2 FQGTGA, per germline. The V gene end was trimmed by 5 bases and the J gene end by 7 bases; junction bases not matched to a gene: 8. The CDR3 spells CASSQLAGEENEQFF. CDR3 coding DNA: TGTGCCAGCAGCCAGCTAGCGGGAGAGGAAAATGAGCAGTTCTTC.

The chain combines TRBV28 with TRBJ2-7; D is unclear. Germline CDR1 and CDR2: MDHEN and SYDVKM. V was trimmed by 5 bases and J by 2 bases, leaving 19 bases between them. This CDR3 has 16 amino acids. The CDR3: CASSPGGYRVTYEQYF. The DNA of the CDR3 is TGTGCCAGCAGTCCCGGTGGGTACAGAGTCACCTACGAGCAGTACTTC.

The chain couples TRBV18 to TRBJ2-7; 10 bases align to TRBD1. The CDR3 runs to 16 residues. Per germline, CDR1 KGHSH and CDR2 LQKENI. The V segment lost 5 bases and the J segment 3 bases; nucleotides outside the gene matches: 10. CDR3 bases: TGTGCCAGCTCAACTCGGACAGGGGGGATAATCTACGAGCAGTACTTC. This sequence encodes CASSTRTGGIIYEQYF.

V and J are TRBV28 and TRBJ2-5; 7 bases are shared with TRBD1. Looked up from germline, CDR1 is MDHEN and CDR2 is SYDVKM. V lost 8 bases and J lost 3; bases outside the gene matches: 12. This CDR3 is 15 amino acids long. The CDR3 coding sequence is TGTGCCAGCGGACTTGGGACAGTCGAAAAAGAGACCCAGTACTTC. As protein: CASGLGTVEKETQYF.

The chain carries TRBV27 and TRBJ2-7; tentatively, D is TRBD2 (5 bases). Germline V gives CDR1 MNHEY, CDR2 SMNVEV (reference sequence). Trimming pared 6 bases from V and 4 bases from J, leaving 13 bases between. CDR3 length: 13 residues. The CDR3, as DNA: TGTGCCAGCAGCTATAGCACGGGGTACGAGCAGTACTTC. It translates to CASSYSTGYEQYF.

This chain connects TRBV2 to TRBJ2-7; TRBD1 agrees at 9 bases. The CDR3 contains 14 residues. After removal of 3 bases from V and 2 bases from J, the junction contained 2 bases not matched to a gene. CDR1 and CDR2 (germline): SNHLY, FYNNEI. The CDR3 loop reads CASSDWDRAYEQYF. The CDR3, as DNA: TGTGCCAGCAGTGATTGGGACAGGGCCTACGAGCAGTACTTC.

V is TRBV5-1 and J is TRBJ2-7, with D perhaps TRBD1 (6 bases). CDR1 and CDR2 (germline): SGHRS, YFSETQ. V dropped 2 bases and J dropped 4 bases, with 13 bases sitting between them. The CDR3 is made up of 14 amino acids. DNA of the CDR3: TGCGCCAGCAGCTTAAACAGGGAGTGGTACGAGCAGTACTTC. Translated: CASSLNREWYEQYF.

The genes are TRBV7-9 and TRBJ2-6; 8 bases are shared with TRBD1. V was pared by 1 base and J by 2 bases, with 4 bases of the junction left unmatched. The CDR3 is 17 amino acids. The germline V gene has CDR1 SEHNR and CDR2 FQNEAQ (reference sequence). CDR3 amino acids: CASSLGTGSTGANVLTF. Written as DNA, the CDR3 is TGTGCCAGCAGCTTAGGGACAGGGTCTACTGGGGCCAACGTCCTGACTTTC.

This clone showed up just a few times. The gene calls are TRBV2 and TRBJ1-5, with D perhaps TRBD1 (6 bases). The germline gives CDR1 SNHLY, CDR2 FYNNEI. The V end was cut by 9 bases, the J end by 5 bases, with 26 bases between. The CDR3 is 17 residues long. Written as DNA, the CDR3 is TGTGCCAGTTCGGGACACTCGGTGTTAAGAACATATCAGCCCCAGCATTTT. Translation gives CASSGHSVLRTYQPQHF.

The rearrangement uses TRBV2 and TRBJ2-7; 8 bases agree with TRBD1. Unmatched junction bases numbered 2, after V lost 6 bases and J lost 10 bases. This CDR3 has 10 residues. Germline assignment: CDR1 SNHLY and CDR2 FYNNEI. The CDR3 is CASRDRVQYF. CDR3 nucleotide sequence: TGTGCCAGCAGGGACAGGGTACAGTACTTC.

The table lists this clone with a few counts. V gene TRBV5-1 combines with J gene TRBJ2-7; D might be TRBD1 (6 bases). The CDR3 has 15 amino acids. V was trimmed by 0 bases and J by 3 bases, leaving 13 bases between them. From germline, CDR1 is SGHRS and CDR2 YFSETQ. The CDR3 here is CASSLGVGAGYEQYF. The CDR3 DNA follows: TGCGCCAGCAGCTTGGGGGTGGGGGCGGGCTACGAGCAGTACTTC.

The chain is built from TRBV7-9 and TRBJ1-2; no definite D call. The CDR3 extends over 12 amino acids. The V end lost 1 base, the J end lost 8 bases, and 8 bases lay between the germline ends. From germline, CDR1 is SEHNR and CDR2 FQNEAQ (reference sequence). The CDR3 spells CASSLVGRGYTF. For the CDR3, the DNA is TGTGCCAGCAGCTTAGTGGGCCGGGGCTACACCTTC.

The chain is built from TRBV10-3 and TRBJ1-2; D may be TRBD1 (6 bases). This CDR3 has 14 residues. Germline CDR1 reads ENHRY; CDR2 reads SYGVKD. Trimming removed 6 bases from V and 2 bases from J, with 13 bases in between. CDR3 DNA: TGTGCCATCAGGGACAGCCTTATAAACTATGGCTACACCTTC. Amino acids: CAIRDSLINYGYTF.

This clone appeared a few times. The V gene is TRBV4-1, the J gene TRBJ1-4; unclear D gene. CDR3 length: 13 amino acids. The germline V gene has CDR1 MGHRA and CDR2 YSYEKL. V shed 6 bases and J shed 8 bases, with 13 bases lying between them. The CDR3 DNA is TGCGCCAGCAGTCTTCCTGGAGGGGAAAAACTGTTTTTT. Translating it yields CASSLPGGEKLFF.

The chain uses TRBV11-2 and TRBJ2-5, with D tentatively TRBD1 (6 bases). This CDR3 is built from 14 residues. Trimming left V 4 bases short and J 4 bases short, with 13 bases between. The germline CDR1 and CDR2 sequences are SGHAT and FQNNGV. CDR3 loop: CASSSPGAGETQYF. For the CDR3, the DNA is TGTGCCAGCAGCTCCCCAGGGGCGGGAGAGACCCAGTACTTC.